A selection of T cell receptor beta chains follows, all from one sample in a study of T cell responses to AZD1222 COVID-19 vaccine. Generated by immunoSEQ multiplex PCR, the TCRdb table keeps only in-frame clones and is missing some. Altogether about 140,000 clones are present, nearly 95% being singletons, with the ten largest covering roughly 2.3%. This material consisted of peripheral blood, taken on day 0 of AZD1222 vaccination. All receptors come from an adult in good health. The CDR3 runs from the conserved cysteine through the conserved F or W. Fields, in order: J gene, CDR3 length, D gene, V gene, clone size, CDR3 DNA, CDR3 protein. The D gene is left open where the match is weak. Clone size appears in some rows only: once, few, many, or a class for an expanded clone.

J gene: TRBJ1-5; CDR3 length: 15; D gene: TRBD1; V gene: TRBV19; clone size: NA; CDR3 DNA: TGTGCCAGTAGCCAGGGGGTTTATAGCAATCAGCCCCAGCATTTT; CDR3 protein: CASSQGVYSNQPQHF
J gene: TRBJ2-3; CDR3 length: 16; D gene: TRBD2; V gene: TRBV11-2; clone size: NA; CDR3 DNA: TGTGCCAGCAGCCACCTAGGCGGGGGGGACGCAGATACGCAGTATTTT; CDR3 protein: CASSHLGGGDADTQYF
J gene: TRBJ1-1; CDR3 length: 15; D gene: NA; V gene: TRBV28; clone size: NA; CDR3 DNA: TGTGCCAGCAGGCAATCCGGGATCGGCAGGGCTGAAGCTTTCTTT; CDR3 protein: CASRQSGIGRAEAFF
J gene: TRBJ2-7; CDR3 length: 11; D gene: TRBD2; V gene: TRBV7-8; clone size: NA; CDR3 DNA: TGTGCCAGCCGGGGGGCCTACGAGCAGTACTTC; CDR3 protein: CASRGAYEQYF
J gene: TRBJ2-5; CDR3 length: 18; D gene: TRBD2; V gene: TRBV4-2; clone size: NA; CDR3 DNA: TGTGCCAGCAGCCAAGACTATACGGGAGGGGCAACTCGAGAGACCCAGTACTTC; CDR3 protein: CASSQDYTGGATRETQYF
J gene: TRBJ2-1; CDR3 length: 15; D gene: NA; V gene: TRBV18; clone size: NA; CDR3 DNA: TGTGCCAGCTCACCATCCAGGGACTTCTACAATGAGCAGTTCTTC; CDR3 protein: CASSPSRDFYNEQFF
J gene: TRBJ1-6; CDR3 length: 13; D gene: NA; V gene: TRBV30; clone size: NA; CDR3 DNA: TGTGCCTGGAGTAGGGGGTCGGATTCACCCCTCCACTTT; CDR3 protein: CAWSRGSDSPLHF
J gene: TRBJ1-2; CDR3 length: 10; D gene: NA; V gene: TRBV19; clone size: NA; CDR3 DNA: TGTGCCAGTTCTAACTATGGCTACACCTTC; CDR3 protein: CASSNYGYTF
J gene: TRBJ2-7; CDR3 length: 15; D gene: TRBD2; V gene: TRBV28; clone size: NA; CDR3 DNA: TGTGCCAGCAGACCCGGGACTAGCCAAGACTACGAGCAGTACTTC; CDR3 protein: CASRPGTSQDYEQYF
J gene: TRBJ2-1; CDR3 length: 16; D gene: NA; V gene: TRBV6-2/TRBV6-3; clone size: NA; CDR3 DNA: TGTGCCAGCAGTGGAGGGGGCCGTTCCACCTACAATGAGCAGTTCTTC; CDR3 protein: CASSGGGRSTYNEQFF
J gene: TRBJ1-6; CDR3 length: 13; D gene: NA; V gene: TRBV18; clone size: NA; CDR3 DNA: TGTGCCAGCTCACGGCAGGAAGGCTCACCCCTCCACTTT; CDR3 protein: CASSRQEGSPLHF
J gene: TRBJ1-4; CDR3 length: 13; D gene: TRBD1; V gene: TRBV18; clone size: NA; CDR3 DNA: TGTGCCAGCTCACCGGCGGACAGGGCTCAACTGTTTTTT; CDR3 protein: CASSPADRAQLFF
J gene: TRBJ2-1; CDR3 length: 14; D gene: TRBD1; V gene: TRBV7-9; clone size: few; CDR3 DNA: TGTGCCAGCAGCCCCCGGGACAGTGGCAATGAGCAGTTCTTC; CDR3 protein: CASSPRDSGNEQFF
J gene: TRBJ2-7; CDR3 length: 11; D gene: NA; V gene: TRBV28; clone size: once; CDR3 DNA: TGTGCCAGCAGTATCTACGGGGTGCAGTACTTC; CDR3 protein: CASSIYGVQYF
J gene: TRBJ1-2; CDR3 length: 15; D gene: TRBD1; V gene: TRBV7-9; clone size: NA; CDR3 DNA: TGTGCCAGCATACCAAGACAGGGACGGAAATATGGCTACACCTTC; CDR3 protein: CASIPRQGRKYGYTF
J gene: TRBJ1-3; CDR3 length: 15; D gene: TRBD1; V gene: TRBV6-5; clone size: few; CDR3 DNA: TGTGCCAGCAGACCGGGACAGAGCTCTGGAAACACCATATATTTT; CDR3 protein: CASRPGQSSGNTIYF
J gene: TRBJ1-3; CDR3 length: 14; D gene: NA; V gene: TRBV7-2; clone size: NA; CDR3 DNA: TGTGCCAGCAGCTTCGGGGGCTCTGGAAACACCATATATTTT; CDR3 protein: CASSFGGSGNTIYF
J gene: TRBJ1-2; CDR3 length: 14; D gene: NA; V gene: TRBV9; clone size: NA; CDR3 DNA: TGTGCCAGCAGCGTCAAGGGGCCCTTGGATGGCTACACCTTC; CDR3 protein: CASSVKGPLDGYTF
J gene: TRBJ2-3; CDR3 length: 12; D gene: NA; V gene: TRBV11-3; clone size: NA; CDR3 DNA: TGTGCCAGCAGCATGTCCCAGGATACGCAGTATTTT; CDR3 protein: CASSMSQDTQYF
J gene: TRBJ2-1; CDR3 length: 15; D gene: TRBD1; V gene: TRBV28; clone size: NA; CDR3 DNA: TGTGCCAGCTGTTCTCGGGACAGGGGGGAATGTGAGCAGTTCTTC; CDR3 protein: CASCSRDRGECEQFF
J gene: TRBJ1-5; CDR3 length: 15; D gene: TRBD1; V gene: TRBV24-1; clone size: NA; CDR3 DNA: TGTGCCACCGGACCAGGGGGCGGAAGCAATCAGCCCCAGCATTTT; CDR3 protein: CATGPGGGSNQPQHF
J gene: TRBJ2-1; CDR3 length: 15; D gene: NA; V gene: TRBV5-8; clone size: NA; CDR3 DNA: TGTGCCAGCAGCTCCTGGGCGGGGGCGATCAATGAGCAGTTCTTC; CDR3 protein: CASSSWAGAINEQFF
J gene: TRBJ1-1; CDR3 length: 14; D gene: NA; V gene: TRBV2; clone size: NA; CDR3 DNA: TGTGCCAGCAGTGAACTCGGAGTTAACACTGAAGCTTTCTTT; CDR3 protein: CASSELGVNTEAFF
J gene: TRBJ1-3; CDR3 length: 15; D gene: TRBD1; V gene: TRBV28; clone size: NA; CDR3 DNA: TGTGCCAGCAGTTTAGGGACAGTCTCTGGAAACACCATATATTTT; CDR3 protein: CASSLGTVSGNTIYF
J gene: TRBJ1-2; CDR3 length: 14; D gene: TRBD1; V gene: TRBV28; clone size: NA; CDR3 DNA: TGTGCCAGCAGTATTTCGACAGGGGGCTATGGCTACACCTTC; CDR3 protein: CASSISTGGYGYTF
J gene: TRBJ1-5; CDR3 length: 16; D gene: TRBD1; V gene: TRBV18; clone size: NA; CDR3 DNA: TGTGCCAGCTCACCTGTCGGACAGGCTAGCAATCAGCCCCAGCATTTT; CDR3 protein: CASSPVGQASNQPQHF
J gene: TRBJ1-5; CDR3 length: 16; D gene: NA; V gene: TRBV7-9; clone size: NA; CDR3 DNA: TGTGCCAGCAGCTTTTCATCCGGGTGGTCCAATCAGCCCCAGCATTTT; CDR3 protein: CASSFSSGWSNQPQHF
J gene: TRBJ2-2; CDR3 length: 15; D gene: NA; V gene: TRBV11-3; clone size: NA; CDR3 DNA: TGTGCCAGCAGCCGGACGGGTACGAACACCGGGGAGCTGTTTTTT; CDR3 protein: CASSRTGTNTGELFF
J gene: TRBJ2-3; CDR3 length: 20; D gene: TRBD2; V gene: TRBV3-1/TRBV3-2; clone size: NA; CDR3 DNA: TGTGCCAGCAGCCAAGATAGGGGTACTAGCGGGGCCTTATCTGCGGATACGCAGTATTTT; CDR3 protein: CASSQDRGTSGALSADTQYF
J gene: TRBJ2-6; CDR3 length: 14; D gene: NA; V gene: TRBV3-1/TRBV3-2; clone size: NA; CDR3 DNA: TGTGCCAGCGAATTAAGAACTGGGGCCAACGTCCTGACTTTC; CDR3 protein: CASELRTGANVLTF
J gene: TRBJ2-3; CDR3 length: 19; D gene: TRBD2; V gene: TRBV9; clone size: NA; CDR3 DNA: TGTGCCAGCAGCTCAAACCCGGGACTAGCGGGAGATCGGACAGATACGCAGTATTTT; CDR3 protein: CASSSNPGLAGDRTDTQYF
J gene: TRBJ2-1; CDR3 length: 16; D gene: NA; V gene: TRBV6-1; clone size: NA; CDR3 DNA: TGTGCCAGCAGTGAATTCGGAGGAGCGGACTACAATGAGCAGTTCTTC; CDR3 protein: CASSEFGGADYNEQFF
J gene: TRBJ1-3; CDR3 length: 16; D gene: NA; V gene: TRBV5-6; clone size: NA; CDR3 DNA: TGTGCCAGCAGCTTGGATTCGGGCCACCGCGGGAACACCATATATTTT; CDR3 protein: CASSLDSGHRGNTIYF
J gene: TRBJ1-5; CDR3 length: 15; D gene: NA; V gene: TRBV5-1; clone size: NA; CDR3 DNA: TGCGCCAGCTGCTTGGGGGCGGGGGGAAATCAGCCCCAGCATTTT; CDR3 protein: CASCLGAGGNQPQHF
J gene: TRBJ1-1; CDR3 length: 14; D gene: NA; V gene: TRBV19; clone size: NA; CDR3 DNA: TGTGCCAGTAGTAGCCAGGAAGGGAACACTGAAGCTTTCTTT; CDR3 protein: CASSSQEGNTEAFF
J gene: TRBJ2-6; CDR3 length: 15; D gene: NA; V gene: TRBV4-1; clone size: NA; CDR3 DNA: TGCGCCAGCAGCCTCCAGGGACCTGGGGCCAACGTCCTGACTTTC; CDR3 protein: CASSLQGPGANVLTF
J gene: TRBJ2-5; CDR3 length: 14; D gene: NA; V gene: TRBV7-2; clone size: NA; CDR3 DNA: TGTGCCAGCAGCTTACGGGCTCTTCAAGAGACCCAGTACTTC; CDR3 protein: CASSLRALQETQYF
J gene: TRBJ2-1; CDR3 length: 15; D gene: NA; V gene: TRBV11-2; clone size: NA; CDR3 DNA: TGTGCCAGCAGCTTAGTGGCGCGCCCCGTCGATGAGCAGTTCTTC; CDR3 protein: CASSLVARPVDEQFF
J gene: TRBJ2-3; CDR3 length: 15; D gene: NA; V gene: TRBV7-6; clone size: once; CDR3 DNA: TGTGCCAGCAGCCAGGCGGAGGGCCTAGTGGATACGCAGTATTTT; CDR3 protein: CASSQAEGLVDTQYF
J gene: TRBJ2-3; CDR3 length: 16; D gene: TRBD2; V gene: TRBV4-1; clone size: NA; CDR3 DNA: TGCGCCAGCAGCCAAGTGGTGACTAGCGGGACAGATACGCAGTATTTT; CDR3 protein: CASSQVVTSGTDTQYF
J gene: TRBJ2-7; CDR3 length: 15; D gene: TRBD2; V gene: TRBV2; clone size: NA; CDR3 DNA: TGTGCCAGCAGTGAAGTGGGACTAGCGGTGTACGAGCAGTACTTC; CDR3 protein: CASSEVGLAVYEQYF
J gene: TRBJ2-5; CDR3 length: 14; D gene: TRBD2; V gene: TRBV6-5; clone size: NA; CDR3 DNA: TGTGCCAGCAGTCAGGGACTATTCGGGGAGACCCAGTACTTC; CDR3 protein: CASSQGLFGETQYF
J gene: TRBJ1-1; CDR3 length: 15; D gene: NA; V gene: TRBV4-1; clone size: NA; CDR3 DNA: TGCGCCAGCAGCCAAGATCCCGGGGGGAGCGGTGAAGCTTTCTTT; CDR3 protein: CASSQDPGGSGEAFF
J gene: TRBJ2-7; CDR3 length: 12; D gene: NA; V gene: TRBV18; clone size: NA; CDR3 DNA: TGTGCCAGCTCACCCGATTTCTACGAGCAGTACTTC; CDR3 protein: CASSPDFYEQYF
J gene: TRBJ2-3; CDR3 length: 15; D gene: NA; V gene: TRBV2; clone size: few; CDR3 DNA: TGTGCCAGCAGTGAAGGTGTGGGAACTACAGATACGCAGTATTTT; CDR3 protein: CASSEGVGTTDTQYF
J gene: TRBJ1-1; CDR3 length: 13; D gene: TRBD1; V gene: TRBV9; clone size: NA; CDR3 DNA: TGTGCCAGCAGCGTTGACAGGGCTAATGAAGCTTTCTTT; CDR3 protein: CASSVDRANEAFF
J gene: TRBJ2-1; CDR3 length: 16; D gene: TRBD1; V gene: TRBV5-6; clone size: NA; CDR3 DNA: TGTGCCAGCAGCCTCCATTCAGGGGGCCGCTACAATGAGCAGTTCTTC; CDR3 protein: CASSLHSGGRYNEQFF
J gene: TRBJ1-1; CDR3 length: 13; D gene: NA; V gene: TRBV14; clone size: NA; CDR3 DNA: TGTGCCAGCAGCCAATACAAGGCAACTGAAGCTTTCTTT; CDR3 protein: CASSQYKATEAFF
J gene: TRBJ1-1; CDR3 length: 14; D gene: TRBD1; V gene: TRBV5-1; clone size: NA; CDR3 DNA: TGCGCCAGCAGCTCACAGGGGGCGCGAACTGAAGCTTTCTTT; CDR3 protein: CASSSQGARTEAFF
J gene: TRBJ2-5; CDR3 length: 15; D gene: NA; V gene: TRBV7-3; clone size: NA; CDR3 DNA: TGTGCCAGCAGCTTAATGTCTGGGACCCAAGAGACCCAGTACTTC; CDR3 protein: CASSLMSGTQETQYF
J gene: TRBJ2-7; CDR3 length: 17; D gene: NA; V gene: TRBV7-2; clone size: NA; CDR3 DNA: TGTGCCAGCAGCTTAGTACTAGCTGGCAGGTTCTACTACGAGCAGTACTTC; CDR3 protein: CASSLVLAGRFYYEQYF
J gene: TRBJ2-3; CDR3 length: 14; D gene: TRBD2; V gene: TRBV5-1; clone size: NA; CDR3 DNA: TGCGCCAGCGGTCTGGCGGGGAGGGGAGATACGCAGTATTTT; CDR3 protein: CASGLAGRGDTQYF
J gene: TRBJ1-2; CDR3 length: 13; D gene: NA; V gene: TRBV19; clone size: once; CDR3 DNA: TGTGCCAGTAGTATTGAAGTGTTACGCGGCTACACCTTC; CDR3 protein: CASSIEVLRGYTF
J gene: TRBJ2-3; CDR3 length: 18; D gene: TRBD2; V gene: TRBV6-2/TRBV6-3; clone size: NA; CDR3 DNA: TGTGCCAGCAGTTACATTGCGGGGGGCGGACCTAGCACAGATACGCAGTATTTT; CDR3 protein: CASSYIAGGGPSTDTQYF
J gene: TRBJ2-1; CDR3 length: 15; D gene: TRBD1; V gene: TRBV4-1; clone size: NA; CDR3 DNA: TGCGCCAGCAGCCCTTGGACAGGGATTAATAATGAGCAGTTCTTC; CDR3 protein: CASSPWTGINNEQFF